The TCR beta chain described here comes from a study of response to subunit inactivated influenza vaccine. One entry per CDR3 protein, called by TCRdb with MiXCR from the RT-PCR reads. The table has roughly 500,000 distinct CDR3 sequences, 15% to 20% seen once; the top ten hold 3%. There are a few counts of this clonotype. This clonotype originated in a man aged 50-75 years who received an inactivated influenza vaccine. Sequencing was performed on CD4+ T cells sorted from PBMCs, taken less than 30 months after vaccination.

The CDR3 nucleotides read TGTGCCAGCAGCCGGGCAGAGGGCCCGCAAACCTATGGCTACACCTTC. Residues: CASSRAEGPQTYGYTF. The genes are TRBV11-2 and TRBJ1-2; D uncertain. The CDR3 sequence is 16 residues long. Germline V lookup: CDR1 SGHAT, CDR2 FQNNGV. Trimming stripped 5 bases from V and 4 bases from J, with 20 bases between.